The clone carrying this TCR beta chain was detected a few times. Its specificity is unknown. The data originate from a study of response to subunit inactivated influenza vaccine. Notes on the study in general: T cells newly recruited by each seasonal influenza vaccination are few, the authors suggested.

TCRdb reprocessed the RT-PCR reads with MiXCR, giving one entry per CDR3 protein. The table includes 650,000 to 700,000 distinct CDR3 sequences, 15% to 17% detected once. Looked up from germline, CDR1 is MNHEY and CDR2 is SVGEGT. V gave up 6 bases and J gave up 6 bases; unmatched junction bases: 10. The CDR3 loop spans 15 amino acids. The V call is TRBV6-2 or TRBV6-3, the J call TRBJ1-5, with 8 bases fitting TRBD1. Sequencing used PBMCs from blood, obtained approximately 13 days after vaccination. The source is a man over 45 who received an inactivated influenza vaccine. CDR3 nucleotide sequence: TGTGCCAGCAGGCGTGACTCAGGGGGCGGTCAGCCCCAGCATTTT. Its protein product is CASRRDSGGGQPQHF.